A single sample is the source of the 5 T cell receptor beta chains below, sequenced in a study of identical twins' blood T cells. MiXCR, run by TCRdb on the 5' RACE reads, gives a single entry per CDR3 protein. The sample holds 350,000 to 400,000 distinct CDR3 sequences, over 25% seen once. Sample: PBMCs. These receptor sequences come from a woman aged 18 to 49 in good health.

This clonotype has at least ten counts. The chain employs TRBV10-3 and TRBJ2-1, with 9 bases fitting TRBD1. The trim removed 5 bases at V and 3 bases at J, leaving 5 bases unmatched. The CDR3 has 15 residues. CDR1 and CDR2 (germline): ENHRY, SYGVKD. Here the CDR3 DNA reads TGTGCCATCAGTCCCGGGACAGGGATCTACAATGAGCAGTTCTTC. Its translation is CAISPGTGIYNEQFF.

This chain uses TRBV9 with TRBJ2-2, with 9 bases lining up with TRBD1. Trimming removed 3 bases from V and 1 base from J; junction bases left unmatched: 4. The CDR3 totals 16 residues. The germline V gene has CDR1 SGDLS and CDR2 YYNGEE. The CDR3 bases are TGTGCCAGCAGCGAGACAGGGGGGAAGAACACCGGGGAGCTGTTTTTT. Its protein is CASSETGGKNTGELFF. The full variable domain, with the rest looked up from reference TRBV9 and TRBJ2-2, is DSGVTQTPKHLITATGQRVTLRCSPRSGDLSVYWYQQSLDQGLQFLIQYYNGEERAKGNILERFSAQQFPDLHSELNLSSLELGDSALYFCASSETGGKNTGELFFGEGSRLTVL.

This clonotype was seen only a few times. The chain couples TRBV4-1 to TRBJ1-4; the D gene is possibly TRBD1 (5 bases). The CDR3 has 15 amino acids. Germline V gene lookup returns CDR1 MGHRA and CDR2 YSYEKL. The ends were cut back, 1 base at V and 7 bases at J, with 13 bases in the middle. The CDR3 nucleotides read TGCGCCAGCAGCCAAGGGTGGGGCAGTACTGAAAAACTGTTTTTT. Translating gives CASSQGWGSTEKLFF.

This clonotype was seen only a few times. The V and J genes are TRBV6-5 and TRBJ1-1, with D hard to call. Germline CDR1 reads MNHEY; CDR2 reads SVGAGI. V lost 5 bases, J lost 4 bases, and 17 bases lay in between. This CDR3 contains 15 residues. The CDR3 reads CASSPTPVGSTEAFF. The CDR3 region has the DNA TGTGCCAGCAGTCCCACCCCGGTGGGGAGCACTGAAGCTTTCTTT.

This clonotype was seen a handful of times. The genes are TRBV20-1 and TRBJ2-1; 8 bases line up with TRBD2. With 6 bases clipped from V and 8 bases from J, the junction kept 6 bases outside the gene matches. The germline V gene has CDR1 DFQATT and CDR2 SNEGSKA (reference sequence). The CDR3 loop spans 12 amino acids. The DNA for the CDR3 is TGCAGTGCACGAGGACTAGCCGATGAGCAGTTCTTC. Translating gives CSARGLADEQFF.